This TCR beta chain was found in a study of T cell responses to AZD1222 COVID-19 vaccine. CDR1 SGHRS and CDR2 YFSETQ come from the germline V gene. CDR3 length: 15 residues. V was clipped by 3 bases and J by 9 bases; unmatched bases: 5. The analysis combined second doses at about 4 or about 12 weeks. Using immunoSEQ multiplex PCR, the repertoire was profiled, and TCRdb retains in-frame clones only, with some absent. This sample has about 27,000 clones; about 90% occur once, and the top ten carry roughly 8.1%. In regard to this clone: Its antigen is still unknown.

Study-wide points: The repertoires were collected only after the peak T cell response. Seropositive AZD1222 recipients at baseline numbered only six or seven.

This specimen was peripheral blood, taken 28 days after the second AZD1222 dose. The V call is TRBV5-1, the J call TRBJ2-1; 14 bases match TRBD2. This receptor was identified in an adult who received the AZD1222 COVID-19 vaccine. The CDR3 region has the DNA TGCGCCAGCAGCTGGGGGACTAGCGGGAGCGGTGAGCAGTTCTTC. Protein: CASSWGTSGSGEQFF.